These 32 T cell receptor beta chains originate from one sample sequenced in a study of CD8 T cells in ankylosing spondylitis. Using its own MiXCR run on the 5' RACE reads, TCRdb lists one record per CDR3 protein. The repertoire includes 150,000 or so distinct CDR3 sequences, 11% of them detected once, and roughly 29% sits in the top ten. The sequencing sample was made of blood, either unsorted or a sorted T cell fraction (not recorded which). The receptor source for this set is a male donor with ankylosing spondylitis or in good health (not recorded which).

This clonotype was detected ten times or more. The chain employs TRBV5-1 and TRBJ1-1; TRBD1 might be the D (6 bases). This CDR3 is built from 15 residues. In germline, CDR1 is SGHRS, CDR2 YFSETQ. V dropped 3 bases and J dropped 4 bases, with 16 bases sitting between them. DNA of the CDR3: TGCGCCAGCAGCTGGGCACAGGGTTGGAGCACTGAAGCTTTCTTT. Translated: CASSWAQGWSTEAFF.

The rearrangement links TRBV6-6 to TRBJ2-3; 8 positions agree with TRBD1. CDR1 is MNHNY and CDR2 is SVGAGI in the germline V gene (reference sequence). The V gene end was trimmed by 4 bases and the J gene end by 6 bases; junction bases not matched to a gene: 3. The CDR3 is 13 amino acids. The CDR3 region is CASSFRQGDTQYF. CDR3 in DNA: TGTGCCAGCAGTTTCCGACAGGGGGATACGCAGTATTTT.

This clonotype was seen at least ten times. The CDR3 DNA is TGTGCCAGCAGACTCGGGACAGCGAATTCACCCCTCCACTTT. Translation: CASRLGTANSPLHF. The rearrangement links TRBV12-3 or TRBV12-4 to TRBJ1-6, with 7 bases identical to TRBD1. The CDR3 spans 14 residues. V was clipped by 6 bases and J by 7 bases; unmatched bases: 6.

This clonotype was seen at least ten times. In DNA, the CDR3 is TGTGCCAGCAGTTACTCGCTGACCCGGGGGGTTAACTATGGCTACACCTTC. Protein product: CASSYSLTRGVNYGYTF. The chain couples TRBV6-5 to TRBJ1-2, with D perhaps TRBD1 (5 bases). Trimming removed 0 bases at V and 1 base at J, with 15 bases between. CDR3 length: 17 residues. CDR1 is MNHEY and CDR2 is SVGAGI in the germline V gene.

The genes are TRBV5-1 and TRBJ1-2, with 8 bases that match TRBD1. The V gene's germline CDR1 is SGHRS and CDR2 YFSETQ. The CDR3 consists of 13 residues. V lost 2 bases to trimming and J lost 4 bases; unmatched junction nucleotides: 1. In nucleotides, the CDR3 is TGCGCCAGCAGCTTCGGACAGGGCTATGGCTACACCTTC. Translation: CASSFGQGYGYTF.

This clonotype was observed many times. The chain links TRBV29-1 to TRBJ2-2; possible D gene TRBD2, 6 bases. Trimming left V 3 bases short and J 0 bases short, with 14 bases between. Germline V lookup: CDR1 SQVTM, CDR2 ANQGSEA. This CDR3 has 16 residues. The CDR3 DNA reads as TGCAGCGTTGACGCAGGGACTGGGGCGAACACCGGGGAGCTGTTTTTT. Amino acid sequence: CSVDAGTGANTGELFF.

This clonotype was seen repeatedly, ten times or more. V and J are TRBV6-5 and TRBJ2-2, with a weak D call TRBD1 (6 bases). The CDR3 is made up of 17 amino acids. Between the trimmed V and J ends, which lost 0 bases and 3 bases, there was a span of 14 bases. Germline assignment: CDR1 MNHEY and CDR2 SVGAGI. The CDR3 sequence: CASSYSGAGPDTGELFF. The CDR3 region has the DNA TGTGCCAGCAGTTACTCGGGGGCAGGGCCCGACACCGGGGAGCTGTTTTTT.

This clonotype was seen more than once but under ten times. V and J are TRBV6-1 and TRBJ2-7; 9 nucleotides match TRBD2. The germline CDR1 and CDR2 sequences are MNHNS and SASEGT. J lost 6 bases, V lost 7 bases, and 16 bases had no gene match. This CDR3 has 16 residues. Here the CDR3 DNA reads TGTGCCAGCAAACTGCTCCCCAGTAGCGGGAGTGGCGAGCAGTACTTC. The encoded protein is CASKLLPSSGSGEQYF.

The chain has TRBV19 and TRBJ2-4; 7 bases are a match to TRBD2. Trimming at V came to 3 bases and at J to 7 bases, leaving 0 bases not matched to a gene. The CDR3 extends over 12 amino acids. Looked up from germline, CDR1 is LNHDA and CDR2 is SQIVND (reference sequence). CDR3 DNA: TGTGCCAGTAGTATGGGGGGGAACATTCAGTACTTC. Residues: CASSMGGNIQYF.

This clonotype has ten or more counts. The rearrangement links TRBV6-5 to TRBJ2-2; 7 nucleotides match TRBD2. The CDR3 loop spans 16 amino acids. J was trimmed by 4 bases and V by 0 bases; bases with no gene match: 5. CDR1 is MNHEY and CDR2 is SVGAGI in the germline V gene. The CDR3 loop is CASSYSGLGSTGELFF. The CDR3 DNA reads as TGTGCCAGCAGTTACTCTGGACTAGGAAGCACCGGGGAGCTGTTTTTT.

This clonotype has ten or more counts. The chain carries TRBV10-3 and TRBJ2-5; tentatively, D is TRBD1 (6 bases). Germline V gene lookup returns CDR1 ENHRY and CDR2 SYGVKD. V was clipped by 6 bases and J by 2 bases, with 10 bases between them. The CDR3 consists of 13 residues. The CDR3 DNA is TGTGCCATCAGCCCCGGACAGCAAGAGACCCAGTACTTC. It specifies CAISPGQQETQYF.

This clonotype appeared a few times. The chain couples TRBV11-1 to TRBJ2-1; 8 nucleotides agree with TRBD1. This CDR3 is built from 13 residues. With V trimmed by 3 bases and J by 9 bases, 4 bases remained unmatched. The germline V gene encodes CDR1 SGHAT and CDR2 FQDESV (reference sequence). CDR3 sequence (DNA): TGTGCCAGCAGCTTCAATGGACAGGGTGAGCAGTTCTTC. This encodes CASSFNGQGEQFF. Full variable domain (outside the CDR3, taken from reference TRBV11-1 and TRBJ2-1): EAEVAQSPRYKITEKSQAVAFWCDPISGHATLYWYRQILGQGPELLVQFQDESVVDDSQLPKDRFSAERLKGVDSTLKIQPAELGDSAMYLCASSFNGQGEQFFGPGTRLTVL.

In its sample, this clonotype was seen many times. It is unclear where the CDR3 begins or ends on the DNA, so no DNA is shown, and the CDR3 is as TCRdb lists it. The chain joins TRBV27 to TRBJ2-7; the table gives TRBD1 as D, unverified against the DNA. Germline loops: CDR1 MNHEY, CDR2 SMNVEV (reference sequence). The CDR3 length equals 14 residues, ends included. CDR3 loop: CASSLMTFGGEQYF.

The table lists this clonotype with many counts. The gene calls are TRBV6-1 and TRBJ1-1; D uncertain. The CDR3 has 14 amino acids. V was cut by 7 bases and J by 0 bases, with 12 bases left in between. CDR1 is MNHNS and CDR2 is SASEGT in the germline V gene. The CDR3 loop is CASTRLGMNTEAFF. In DNA form, the CDR3 reads TGTGCCAGCACGAGATTGGGGATGAACACTGAAGCTTTCTTT.

In the case of this clonotype: With a much larger clone just one base away, this may be a read error. The CDR3 region has the DNA TGTGCCAGCGGCTTCCCGGGACTAGCCTCAATCTTC. Its protein is CASGFPGLASIF. The V and J genes are TRBV7-9 and TRBJ2-1; 9 bases align to TRBD2. The CDR3 runs to 12 residues. Germline loops: CDR1 SEHNR, CDR2 FQNEAQ (reference sequence).

V gene TRBV3-1 combines with J gene TRBJ2-5, with TRBD2 identical over 11 bases. Germline V gives CDR1 LGHDT, CDR2 YNNKEL (reference sequence). The V segment lost 2 bases and the J segment 5 bases; nucleotides outside the gene matches: 10. CDR3 length equals 17 residues. For the CDR3, the DNA is TGTGCCAGCAGCCAAAAGAAATTAGCGGGGGGGCATGAGACCCAGTACTTC. This gives the protein CASSQKKLAGGHETQYF.

Concerning this clonotype itself: A read error may account for a junction end that differs from germline. This rearrangement joins TRBV3-1 to TRBJ1-1; D perhaps matches TRBD1 (5 bases). This CDR3 region has 13 residues. Germline V CDR1 and CDR2: LGHDT, YNNKEL (reference sequence). In DNA, the CDR3 is TGTGTCAGCAGCCTAAGGGGATGGACTGAAGCTTTCTTT. Amino acids: CVSSLRGWTEAFF.

The chain recombines TRBV3-1 with TRBJ2-1; D is uncertain. The ends were cut back, 1 base at V and 2 bases at J, with 9 bases in the middle. The germline V gene encodes CDR1 LGHDT and CDR2 YNNKEL (reference sequence). This CDR3 spans 15 amino acids. The CDR3 here is CASSQGPAPYNEQFF. As DNA, the CDR3 is TGTGCCAGCAGCCAAGGGCCGGCACCCTACAATGAGCAGTTCTTC.

This clonotype occurred many times. The chain links TRBV7-8 to TRBJ2-7; perhaps TRBD1 as D (6 bases). Trimming took off 3 bases at V and 9 bases at J, with 15 bases between the two ends. Germline CDR1 SGHVS, CDR2 FQNEAQ. The CDR3 has 13 residues. The CDR3 region is CASSFGQTLRQYF. Here the CDR3 DNA reads TGTGCCAGCAGCTTTGGACAGACTTTAAGGCAGTACTTC. The full variable domain, in which reference TRBV7-8 and TRBJ2-7 provide the parts outside the CDR3, is GAGVSQSPRYKVAKRGQDVALRCDPISGHVSLFWYQQALGQGPEFLTYFQNEAQLDKSGLPSDRFFAERPEGSVSTLKIQRTQQEDSAVYLCASSFGQTLRQYFGPGTRLTVT.

This clonotype has only a few counts. This chain connects TRBV12-3 or TRBV12-4 to TRBJ2-2; 7 nucleotides line up with TRBD2. The CDR3 is made up of 15 amino acids. With V trimmed by 5 bases and J by 3 bases, 6 bases remained unmatched. In nucleotides, the CDR3 is TGTGCCAGCAGTCTAATTAGCGGGTACACCGGGGAGCTGTTTTTT. Translating gives CASSLISGYTGELFF.

At least ten counts were recorded for this clonotype. The rearrangement uses TRBV29-1 and TRBJ1-2; 8 bases align to TRBD1. J lost 0 bases, V lost 7 bases, and 1 base had no gene match. The CDR3 sequence is 12 residues long. Looked up from germline, CDR1 is SQVTM and CDR2 is ANQGSEA. The chain's CDR3 is CSAGQANYGYTF. The CDR3 DNA reads TGCAGCGCGGGACAGGCTAACTATGGCTACACCTTC.

This clonotype was recorded a few times. V usage is TRBV7-9 and J usage is TRBJ2-7; D is perhaps TRBD1 (6 bases). CDR1 is SEHNR, CDR2 FQNEAQ, per germline (reference sequence). Trimming shortened V by 5 bases and J by 1 base, and 15 bases separated the two germline ends. The length of the CDR3 is 15 residues. Written as DNA, the CDR3 is TGTGCCAGCAGCCAACACCGGGACACGTCCTACGAGCAGTACTTC. It specifies CASSQHRDTSYEQYF.

Ten or more counts support this clonotype. V gene TRBV20-1 combines with J gene TRBJ1-1, with D perhaps TRBD1 (6 bases). CDR3 length: 14 amino acids. CDR1 and CDR2 from the germline V gene are DFQATT and SNEGSKA (reference sequence). The ends were cut back, 6 bases at V and 3 bases at J, with 17 bases in the middle. Here the CDR3 DNA reads TGCAGTGCCCCGGGGGGGGCGCTTGACACTGAAGCTTTCTTT. Translated, it gives CSAPGGALDTEAFF.

This clonotype was seen many times. V usage is TRBV5-1 and J usage is TRBJ2-1, with TRBD2 matching 10 bases. V was clipped by 2 bases and J by 4 bases; unmatched bases: 6. CDR1 is SGHRS, CDR2 YFSETQ, per germline. The CDR3 consists of 16 residues. The CDR3 nucleotides are TGCGCCAGCAGCTTTCCACTAGCGGGGTCTTACAATGAGCAGTTCTTC. Amino acid sequence: CASSFPLAGSYNEQFF.

This clonotype was seen ten or more times. The V and J genes are TRBV5-1 and TRBJ2-1; 9 bases match TRBD1. J lost 4 bases, V lost 4 bases, and 9 bases had no gene match. This CDR3 contains 16 residues. From germline, CDR1 is SGHRS and CDR2 YFSETQ. The CDR3 region is CASSPNSGQGYNEQFF. Here the CDR3 DNA reads TGCGCCAGCAGCCCAAATTCGGGACAGGGTTACAATGAGCAGTTCTTC.

The V gene is TRBV7-9, the J gene TRBJ1-6; perhaps TRBD1 as D (6 bases). Trimming took off 5 bases at V and 7 bases at J, with 12 bases between the two ends. The length of the CDR3 is 14 residues. Germline V gene sequence: CDR1 SEHNR, CDR2 FQNEAQ (reference sequence). This CDR3 reads CASSTLGQNSPLHF. CDR3 coding DNA: TGTGCCAGCAGCACCCTAGGACAGAATTCACCCCTCCACTTT.

The chain couples TRBV6-2 or TRBV6-3 to TRBJ2-5; tentatively, D is TRBD1 or TRBD2 (5 bases each). There are 12 residues in the CDR3. Trimming stripped 7 bases from V and 7 bases from J, with 13 bases between. The V gene's germline CDR1 is MNHEY and CDR2 SVGEGT. The CDR3 sequence: CASKGDARTQYF. The CDR3 region has the DNA TGTGCCAGCAAAGGGGACGCAAGGACCCAGTACTTC.

This clonotype was detected many times. This rearrangement joins TRBV20-1 to TRBJ2-7; TRBD2 matches at 13 bases. V lost 6 bases to trimming and J lost 4 bases; unmatched junction nucleotides: 9. Germline V gene sequence: CDR1 DFQATT, CDR2 SNEGSKA (reference sequence). CDR3 length: 15 amino acids. The CDR3 sequence is CSAKGTSGTIYEQYF. CDR3 coding DNA: TGCAGTGCGAAGGGGACTAGCGGGACGATTTACGAGCAGTACTTC.

J is TRBJ2-1 and V is TRBV19; D is unclear. Trimming shortened V by 3 bases and J by 6 bases, and 12 bases separated the two germline ends. This CDR3 region has 14 residues. CDR1 LNHDA and CDR2 SQIVND come from the germline V gene (reference sequence). The CDR3 nucleotides read TGTGCCAGTAGTATTGGTGGGGTTGGCAATGAGCAGTTCTTC. Amino acids: CASSIGGVGNEQFF.

The table lists this clonotype with many counts. The rearrangement joins TRBV20-1 to TRBJ2-3, with 8 bases lining up with TRBD2. Germline V gene sequence: CDR1 DFQATT, CDR2 SNEGSKA (reference sequence). This CDR3 is 14 amino acids long. V trimming: 5 bases; J trimming: 0 bases; junction bases outside the gene matches: 4. CDR3 in amino acids: CSAQSGGSTDTQYF. The CDR3 DNA reads as TGCAGTGCTCAGAGCGGGGGAAGCACAGATACGCAGTATTTT.

At least ten counts were recorded for this clonotype. V usage is TRBV12-3 or TRBV12-4 and J usage is TRBJ2-2, with TRBD1 as a possible D gene (5 bases). There are 13 residues in the CDR3. Trimming took off 5 bases at V and 4 bases at J, with 8 bases between the two ends. The DNA of the CDR3 is TGTGCCAGCAGTCCGACAGTCACCGGGGAGCTGTTTTTT. It encodes CASSPTVTGELFF.

The V gene is TRBV10-2, the J gene TRBJ2-5; D is perhaps TRBD2 (5 bases). Trimming pared 6 bases from V and 5 bases from J, leaving 7 bases between. The V gene's germline CDR1 is WSHSY and CDR2 SAAADI. This CDR3 has 11 residues. The CDR3 region has the DNA TGCGCCAGCAGACTAGGGGAGACCCAGTACTTC. This encodes CASRLGETQYF.